A selection of T cell receptor beta chains follows, all from one sample in a study of blood T cell repertoires in COVID-19. Assay used: immunoSEQ multiplex PCR; TCRdb lists only in-frame clones, some missing. The top ten clones hold just under 4% of a sample with over 150,000 clones, approximately 88% of them seen once. Source material: peripheral blood. These receptors were taken from a woman between 55 and 75 years old who had recovered from COVID-19. The CDR3 runs from the conserved cysteine through the conserved F or W. A D gene is named only where the DNA matches it firmly. Clone size is stated in some rows and not others, as once, few, many or a class when expanded.

v_gene: TRBV5-8
d_gene: TRBD2
abundance: -
j_gene: TRBJ2-1
CDR3nt: TGTGCCAGCAGCTTGATCAGCGGGGGGGCTTCCTACAATGAGCAGTTCTTC
CDR3aa: CASSLISGGASYNEQFF

v_gene: TRBV7-9
d_gene: -
abundance: -
j_gene: TRBJ2-5
CDR3nt: TGTGCCAGCAGCTTAGGGGTAGCGGCCGGTCAAGAGACCCAGTACTTC
CDR3aa: CASSLGVAAGQETQYF

v_gene: TRBV5-1
d_gene: -
abundance: once
j_gene: TRBJ2-1
CDR3nt: TGCGCCAGCAGGGTTAACACCGGGAATGAGCAGTTCTTC
CDR3aa: CASRVNTGNEQFF

v_gene: TRBV24-1
d_gene: TRBD2
abundance: -
j_gene: TRBJ2-1
CDR3nt: TGTGCCACCAGTGCCTCACTAGCGGGGGGGAGTTCCTACAATGAGCAGTTCTTC
CDR3aa: CATSASLAGGSSYNEQFF

v_gene: TRBV30
d_gene: -
abundance: -
j_gene: TRBJ1-6
CDR3nt: TGTGCCTGGAGCGCGGGGCAGAGGGATTCACCCCTCCACTTT
CDR3aa: CAWSAGQRDSPLHF

v_gene: TRBV3-1/TRBV3-2
d_gene: -
abundance: -
j_gene: TRBJ2-7
CDR3nt: TGTGCCAGCAGCCAAGACACGAATCGGGGTCGCGAGCAGTACTTC
CDR3aa: CASSQDTNRGREQYF

v_gene: TRBV29-1
d_gene: -
abundance: -
j_gene: TRBJ1-4
CDR3nt: TGCAGCGTTGGCGCAACTAATGAAAAACTGTTTTTT
CDR3aa: CSVGATNEKLFF

v_gene: TRBV5-4
d_gene: -
abundance: -
j_gene: TRBJ1-1
CDR3nt: TGTGCCAGCAGCTTGATAGAGGAGTTGAACACTGAAGCTTTCTTT
CDR3aa: CASSLIEELNTEAFF

v_gene: TRBV10-3
d_gene: -
abundance: -
j_gene: TRBJ2-1
CDR3nt: TGTGCCATCAAGGGTAGCGACAATGAGCAGTTCTTC
CDR3aa: CAIKGSDNEQFF

v_gene: TRBV19
d_gene: -
abundance: -
j_gene: TRBJ2-5
CDR3nt: TGTGCCAGTAGTATACAGGGTACCACCCGCGAGACCCAGTACTTC
CDR3aa: CASSIQGTTRETQYF

v_gene: TRBV11-3
d_gene: -
abundance: -
j_gene: TRBJ1-1
CDR3nt: TGTGCCAGCAGCTTCGGTCATCCTCATAGAACCTGGAACACTGAAGCTTTCTTT
CDR3aa: CASSFGHPHRTWNTEAFF

v_gene: TRBV4-1
d_gene: TRBD2
abundance: -
j_gene: TRBJ2-2
CDR3nt: TGCGCCAGCAGGCCCCTAGCGGGGGGTTATGGCGGGGAGCTGTTTTTT
CDR3aa: CASRPLAGGYGGELFF

v_gene: TRBV5-1
d_gene: TRBD1
abundance: few
j_gene: TRBJ2-5
CDR3nt: TGCGCCAGCAGTCGAGCTACTGGACAGGAAGAGACCCAGTACTTC
CDR3aa: CASSRATGQEETQYF

v_gene: TRBV28
d_gene: -
abundance: once
j_gene: TRBJ2-2
CDR3nt: TGTGCCAGCAGTTTCAGGAACACCGGGGAGCTGTTTTTT
CDR3aa: CASSFRNTGELFF

v_gene: TRBV28
d_gene: TRBD1
abundance: -
j_gene: TRBJ2-7
CDR3nt: TGTGCCAGCAGTCTGCCGGGACAGGGGCGCGAGCAGTACTTC
CDR3aa: CASSLPGQGREQYF

v_gene: TRBV4-1
d_gene: -
abundance: -
j_gene: TRBJ2-1
CDR3nt: TGCGCCAGCAGCCAAGATCTAGGGGATGGTGAGCAGTTCTTC
CDR3aa: CASSQDLGDGEQFF

v_gene: TRBV7-6
d_gene: TRBD2
abundance: few
j_gene: TRBJ2-2
CDR3nt: TGTGCCAGCAGCTCCGAGCGGGGGCGGGGCGGGGAGCTGTTTTTT
CDR3aa: CASSSERGRGGELFF

v_gene: TRBV5-1
d_gene: TRBD2
abundance: -
j_gene: TRBJ2-2
CDR3nt: TGCGCCAGCAGCTTCGGGCTAGCGGCCAACACCGGGGAGCTGTTTTTT
CDR3aa: CASSFGLAANTGELFF

v_gene: TRBV6-5
d_gene: -
abundance: -
j_gene: TRBJ2-3
CDR3nt: TGTGCCAGCAGTTCCCCGGGACAACTCACAGATACGCAGTATTTT
CDR3aa: CASSSPGQLTDTQYF

v_gene: TRBV27
d_gene: -
abundance: -
j_gene: TRBJ1-1
CDR3nt: TGTGCCAGCAGTTTAAATCTGCTAAACACTGAAGCTTTCTTT
CDR3aa: CASSLNLLNTEAFF

v_gene: TRBV27
d_gene: TRBD1
abundance: once
j_gene: TRBJ1-2
CDR3nt: TGTGCCAGCAGTTTATACAGGGGGGATGGCTACACCTTC
CDR3aa: CASSLYRGDGYTF

v_gene: TRBV7-9
d_gene: TRBD1
abundance: -
j_gene: TRBJ2-7
CDR3nt: TGTGCCAGCAGTTCCGGGACAGGGGGCGCCGAGCAGTACTTC
CDR3aa: CASSSGTGGAEQYF

v_gene: TRBV4-1
d_gene: TRBD1
abundance: few
j_gene: TRBJ2-4
CDR3nt: TGCGCCAGCAGCCAAGTAGACTTTATGCCGGGACAGGGACGGGTTCAGTACTTC
CDR3aa: CASSQVDFMPGQGRVQYF

v_gene: TRBV4-1
d_gene: -
abundance: -
j_gene: TRBJ1-3
CDR3nt: TGCGCCAGCAGCCTCGACGACAACTCTGGAAACACCATATATTTT
CDR3aa: CASSLDDNSGNTIYF

v_gene: TRBV3-1/TRBV3-2
d_gene: -
abundance: -
j_gene: TRBJ1-2
CDR3nt: TGTGCCAGCAGCCAAGACCACAGGAACCATGGCTACACCTTC
CDR3aa: CASSQDHRNHGYTF

v_gene: TRBV28
d_gene: TRBD1
abundance: -
j_gene: TRBJ2-7
CDR3nt: TGTGCCAGCAGTTCGGGACAGGGGAGGCCCTACGAGCAGTACTTC
CDR3aa: CASSSGQGRPYEQYF

v_gene: TRBV11-2
d_gene: -
abundance: -
j_gene: TRBJ2-7
CDR3nt: TGTGCCAGCAGCCCGGATGGACTTCGGCGGGACGAGCAGTACTTC
CDR3aa: CASSPDGLRRDEQYF

v_gene: TRBV11-2
d_gene: TRBD1
abundance: -
j_gene: TRBJ2-1
CDR3nt: TGTGCCAGCAGCTTAACACAACAGGGGGCTAATGAGCAGTTCTTC
CDR3aa: CASSLTQQGANEQFF

v_gene: TRBV3-1/TRBV3-2
d_gene: -
abundance: -
j_gene: TRBJ2-7
CDR3nt: TGTGCCAGCAGCCAAGATATTGTATACGAGCAGTACTTC
CDR3aa: CASSQDIVYEQYF

v_gene: TRBV4-2
d_gene: TRBD2
abundance: -
j_gene: TRBJ2-7
CDR3nt: TGTGCCAGCAGCCCGGTAGCGGGGGGGACGACCTACGAGCAGTACTTC
CDR3aa: CASSPVAGGTTYEQYF

v_gene: TRBV25-1
d_gene: -
abundance: -
j_gene: TRBJ2-1
CDR3nt: TGTGCCAGCAGTGAAAGTCGGGGGGCCGTTTACAATGAGCAGTTCTTC
CDR3aa: CASSESRGAVYNEQFF

v_gene: TRBV5-8
d_gene: -
abundance: -
j_gene: TRBJ2-7
CDR3nt: TGTGCCAGCACCCCCCGGGGGGCCACCTACGAGCAGTACTTC
CDR3aa: CASTPRGATYEQYF

v_gene: TRBV13
d_gene: TRBD1
abundance: once
j_gene: TRBJ1-1
CDR3nt: TGTGCCAGCAGTCGGCGGACAGGGGGGATAAACACTGAAGCTTTCTTT
CDR3aa: CASSRRTGGINTEAFF

v_gene: TRBV11-2
d_gene: -
abundance: -
j_gene: TRBJ2-7
CDR3nt: TGTGCCAGCAGCTTCGGGGACTCCTACGAGCAGTACTTC
CDR3aa: CASSFGDSYEQYF

v_gene: TRBV6-6
d_gene: -
abundance: -
j_gene: TRBJ2-2
CDR3nt: TGTGCCAGCACCCACGAGATCTCACTGAACACCGGGGAGCTGTTTTTT
CDR3aa: CASTHEISLNTGELFF

v_gene: TRBV7-3
d_gene: -
abundance: -
j_gene: TRBJ1-2
CDR3nt: TGTGCCAGCAGCCTCGAGGGGGATCCCTCCGGGAGGTATGGCTACACCTTC
CDR3aa: CASSLEGDPSGRYGYTF

v_gene: TRBV19
d_gene: -
abundance: -
j_gene: TRBJ1-2
CDR3nt: TGTGCCAGTAGTATAGATCCCGGCGGGACCTATGGCTACACCTTC
CDR3aa: CASSIDPGGTYGYTF

v_gene: TRBV6-6
d_gene: TRBD2
abundance: -
j_gene: TRBJ2-3
CDR3nt: TGTGCCAGCAGACCAACTAGCGGATTCACAGATACGCAGTATTTT
CDR3aa: CASRPTSGFTDTQYF

v_gene: TRBV5-8
d_gene: -
abundance: -
j_gene: TRBJ2-7
CDR3nt: TGTGCCAGCAGCTTGACAAATTCCTACGAGCAGTACTTC
CDR3aa: CASSLTNSYEQYF